The 13 T cell receptor beta chains below were found in one sample sequenced in a study of T-cell reconstitution after alpha-beta-depleted transplantation in children. For TCRbeta, the library was prepared with unique molecular identifiers. TCRdb re-derived calls from the PCR reads in MiXCR, one entry per CDR3 protein. The sample includes 280,000 or so distinct CDR3 sequences, roughly 10% of them seen just once. Specimen: peripheral blood, collected 180 days after TCRalphabeta/CD19-depleted stem cell transplant. Every receptor here comes from a male patient under 10 years old who had a stem cell transplant for chronic granulomatous disease, so the T cells may come from the graft donor.

This clonotype was found a few times. The chain combines TRBV12-3 or TRBV12-4 with TRBJ1-1, with a possible D match to TRBD1 (6 bases). Deletions cut 6 bases from V and 8 bases from J, with 16 bases between. The CDR3 has 13 residues. The CDR3 region has the DNA TGTGCCAGCAGGACCCGGGACATTCGAGAAGCTTTCTTT. It is translated as CASRTRDIREAFF.

J is TRBJ1-2 and V is TRBV27; perhaps TRBD1 as D (6 bases). The CDR3 consists of 15 residues. Germline loops: CDR1 MNHEY, CDR2 SMNVEV (reference sequence). Between the trimmed V and J ends, which lost 6 bases and 8 bases, there was a span of 22 bases. The DNA for the CDR3 is TGTGCCAGCAGAAAAAACCGGGACACCGTTCGGGGCTACACCTTC. Its translation: CASRKNRDTVRGYTF.

This clonotype was counted ten times or more. V gene TRBV10-3 combines with J gene TRBJ2-7; tentative D call: TRBD2 (5 bases). The CDR3 extends over 15 amino acids. The germline V gene encodes CDR1 ENHRY and CDR2 SYGVKD. With 11 bases removed from V and 0 bases from J, the gap between germline ends came to 20 bases. Here the CDR3 DNA reads TGTGCCTCCACGGGGATGACGGAGAGCTCCTACGAGCAGTACTTC. It yields the protein CASTGMTESSYEQYF.

The sample holds many counts of this clonotype. This chain joins TRBV7-3 and TRBJ2-1, with TRBD2 matching 10 bases. Germline assignment: CDR1 SGHTA and CDR2 FQGTGA. The CDR3 consists of 15 residues. V lost 5 bases to trimming and J lost 9 bases; unmatched junction nucleotides: 10. The CDR3 here is CASSAGLAGAAEQFF. CDR3 DNA: TGTGCCAGCAGCGCGGGGCTAGCGGGAGCAGCTGAGCAGTTCTTC.

This clonotype was counted many times. J is TRBJ2-1 and V is TRBV7-8, with 8 bases fitting TRBD2. V was pared by 3 bases and J by 0 bases, with 7 bases of the junction left unmatched. The CDR3 has 17 amino acids. The germline CDR1 and CDR2 sequences are SGHVS and FQNEAQ. The DNA of the CDR3 is TGTGCCAGCAGCTTGCGCGAGCGGGGGAGCTCCTACAATGAGCAGTTCTTC. Amino acids: CASSLRERGSSYNEQFF.

This clonotype was seen repeatedly, ten times or more. The V gene is TRBV20-1, the J gene TRBJ2-5; 14 bases agree with TRBD2. CDR1 is DFQATT and CDR2 is SNEGSKA in the germline V gene (reference sequence). CDR3 size: 16 residues. The V gene end was trimmed by 5 bases and the J gene end by 5 bases; junction bases not matched to a gene: 10. In nucleotides, the CDR3 is TGCAGTGCTTTTGGACTAGCGGGAGGTCGGGCGGAGACCCAGTACTTC. As protein: CSAFGLAGGRAETQYF.

With respect to this clonotype: Since a much larger clone is just one base distant, this may be a read error. The chain couples TRBV5-1 to TRBJ2-5, with D perhaps TRBD1 or TRBD2 (5 bases each). Germline V lookup: CDR1 SGHRS, CDR2 YFSETQ. CDR3 size: 13 residues. Trimming left V 6 bases short and J 5 bases short, with 14 bases between. The CDR3 protein is CASIQGPRETQYF. The CDR3, as DNA: TGCGCCAGCATCCAGGGACCTCGGGAGACCCAGTACTTC.

The chain has TRBV29-1 and TRBJ2-5; D unclear. The V gene lost 2 bases and the J gene lost 4 bases, with 8 bases spanning the gap. The CDR3 runs to 12 residues. The germline V gene has CDR1 SQVTM and CDR2 ANQGSEA. The CDR3 region has the DNA TGCAGCGTTGAACGATATCCAGAGACCCAGTACTTC. It yields the protein CSVERYPETQYF.

In its sample, this clonotype was seen many times. V usage is TRBV20-1 and J usage is TRBJ2-3, with unresolved D. The germline V gene has CDR1 DFQATT and CDR2 SNEGSKA (reference sequence). The CDR3 contains 13 residues. Trimming removed 0 bases at V and 6 bases at J, with 10 bases between. The chain's CDR3 is CSARDFPPDTQYF. CDR3 bases: TGCAGTGCTAGAGACTTCCCTCCGGATACGCAGTATTTT.

This clonotype was seen ten or more times. The rearrangement uses TRBV12-3 or TRBV12-4 and TRBJ2-2, with 11 nucleotides matching TRBD2. The CDR3 extends over 15 amino acids. V lost 6 bases to trimming and J lost 7 bases; unmatched junction nucleotides: 7. The CDR3 protein is CASRISGGAFGELFF. The DNA of the CDR3 is TGTGCCAGCAGAATTAGCGGGGGGGCCTTCGGGGAGCTGTTTTTT.

Many counts were recorded for this clonotype. The gene calls are TRBV5-1 and TRBJ2-7, with TRBD1 as a possible D gene (6 bases). Per the germline V gene, CDR1 is SGHRS and CDR2 is YFSETQ. There are 15 residues in the CDR3. V dropped 2 bases and J dropped 2 bases, with 14 bases sitting between them. The CDR3 nucleotides read TGCGCCAGCAGCTTAAGACAGGACCCGACCTACGAGCAGTACTTC. This codes for CASSLRQDPTYEQYF.

In this sample, this clonotype turned up many times. V is TRBV9 and J is TRBJ2-1; 13 positions agree with TRBD2. The CDR3 spans 15 residues. Germline trimming cut 3 bases from V and 8 bases from J; bases unmatched to any gene: 5. Germline lookup yields CDR1 SGDLS and CDR2 YYNGEE. The CDR3 here is CASSAGLAGVDEQFF. The DNA for the CDR3 is TGTGCCAGCAGCGCCGGACTAGCGGGGGTCGATGAGCAGTTCTTC.

This clonotype was picked up many times. The V gene is TRBV6-2 or TRBV6-3, the J gene TRBJ2-1, with 9 nucleotides matching TRBD2. CDR1 and CDR2 from the germline V gene are MNHEY and SVGEGT. The CDR3 runs 16 residues. Trimming took 3 bases from V and 8 from J; bases not matched to a gene: 11. The CDR3 DNA is TGTGCCAGCAGTTATGTTAGCGGGGGCTCAACGGATGAGCAGTTCTTC. Translation gives CASSYVSGGSTDEQFF.